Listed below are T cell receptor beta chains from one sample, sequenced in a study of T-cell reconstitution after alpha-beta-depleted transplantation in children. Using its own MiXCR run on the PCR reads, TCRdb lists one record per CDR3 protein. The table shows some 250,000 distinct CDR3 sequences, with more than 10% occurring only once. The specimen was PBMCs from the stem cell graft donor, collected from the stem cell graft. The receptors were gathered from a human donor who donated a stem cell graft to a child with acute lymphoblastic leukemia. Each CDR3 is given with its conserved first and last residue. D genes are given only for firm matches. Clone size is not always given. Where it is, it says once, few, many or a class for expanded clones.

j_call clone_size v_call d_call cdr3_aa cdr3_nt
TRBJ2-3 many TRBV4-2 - CASGSPGTDTQYF TGTGCCAGTGGCTCTCCTGGGACAGATACGCAGTATTTT
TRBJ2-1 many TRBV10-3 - CAISVVTNEQFF TGTGCCATCAGTGTCGTGACCAATGAGCAGTTCTTC
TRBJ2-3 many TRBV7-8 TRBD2 CASSPGAGGTTDTQYF TGTGCCAGCAGCCCCGGGGCGGGAGGAACCACAGATACGCAGTATTTT
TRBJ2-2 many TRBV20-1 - CSARRGVGDLDTGELFF TGCAGTGCCCGAAGGGGAGTAGGGGACTTGGACACCGGGGAGCTGTTTTTT
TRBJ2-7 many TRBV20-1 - CSARGAVRGAARYEQYF TGCAGTGCTAGGGGAGCGGTTCGCGGGGCGGCTCGCTACGAGCAGTACTTC
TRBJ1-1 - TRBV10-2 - CASRDTGRVNTEAFF TGCGCCAGCAGAGACACTGGACGGGTGAACACTGAAGCTTTCTTT
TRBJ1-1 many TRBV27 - CASRWAGNTEAFF TGTGCCAGCAGATGGGCGGGGAACACTGAAGCTTTCTTT
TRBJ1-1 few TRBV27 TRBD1 CASSLTLGGGTEAFF TGTGCCAGCAGTTTAACGTTAGGGGGCGGCACTGAAGCTTTCTTT
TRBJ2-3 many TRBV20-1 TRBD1 CSALPGQGIDTQYF TGCAGTGCCTTGCCGGGACAGGGTATAGATACGCAGTATTTT
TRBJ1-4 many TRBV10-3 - CAISESIWSGANEKLFF TGTGCCATCAGTGAGTCGATCTGGTCAGGAGCTAATGAAAAACTGTTTTTT
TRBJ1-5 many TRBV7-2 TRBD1 CASSLETPTGGQPQHF TGTGCCAGCAGCCTAGAAACCCCCACAGGGGGTCAGCCCCAGCATTTT
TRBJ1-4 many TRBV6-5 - CASSTAPTNEKLFF TGTGCCAGCAGCACGGCACCAACTAATGAAAAACTGTTTTTT
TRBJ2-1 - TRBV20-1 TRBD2 CGAGGTSGGANEQFF TGCGGTGCTGGGGGGACTAGCGGGGGAGCGAATGAGCAGTTCTTC
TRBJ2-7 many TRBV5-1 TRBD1 CASSPRQGIEQYF TGCGCCAGCAGCCCCCGACAGGGCATCGAGCAGTACTTC
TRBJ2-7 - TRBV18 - CASSQNRESHEQYF TGTGCCAGCTCCCAAAACAGGGAGTCCCACGAGCAGTACTTC
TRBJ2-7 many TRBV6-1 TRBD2 CASSESSGVSYEQYF TGTGCCAGCAGTGAGTCTAGCGGGGTTTCCTACGAGCAGTACTTC
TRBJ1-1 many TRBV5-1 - CASGDDLNTEAFF TGCGCCAGCGGGGACGACTTGAACACTGAAGCTTTCTTT